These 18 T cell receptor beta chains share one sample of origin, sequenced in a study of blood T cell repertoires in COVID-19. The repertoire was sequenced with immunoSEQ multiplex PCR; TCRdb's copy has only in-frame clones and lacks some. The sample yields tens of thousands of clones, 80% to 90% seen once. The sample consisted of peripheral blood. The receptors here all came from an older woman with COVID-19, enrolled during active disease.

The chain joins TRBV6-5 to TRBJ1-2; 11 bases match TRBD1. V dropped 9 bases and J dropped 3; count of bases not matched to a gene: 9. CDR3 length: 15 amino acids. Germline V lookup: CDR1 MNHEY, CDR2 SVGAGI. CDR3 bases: TGTGCCAGTGGACAGGGGGCGAGATTGTACTATGGCTACACCTTC. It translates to CASGQGARLYYGYTF.

The CDR3 nucleotides are TGTGCCAGCAGTTACTCGAGCCTAGCCAGCGTTAGCACAGATACGCAGTATTTT. Its translation: CASSYSSLASVSTDTQYF. V and J are TRBV6-2 or TRBV6-3 and TRBJ2-3, with TRBD2 as a possible D gene (5 bases). Germline CDR1 reads MNHEY; CDR2 reads SVGEGT. The CDR3 totals 18 residues. The V gene lost 0 bases and the J gene lost 0 bases, with 16 bases spanning the gap.

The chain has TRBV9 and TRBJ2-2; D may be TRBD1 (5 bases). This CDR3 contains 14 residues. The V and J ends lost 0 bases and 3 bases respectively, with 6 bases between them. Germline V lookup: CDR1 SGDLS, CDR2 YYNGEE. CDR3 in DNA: TGTGCCAGCAGCGTAGGCAGGGACACCGGGGAGCTGTTTTTT. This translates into CASSVGRDTGELFF.

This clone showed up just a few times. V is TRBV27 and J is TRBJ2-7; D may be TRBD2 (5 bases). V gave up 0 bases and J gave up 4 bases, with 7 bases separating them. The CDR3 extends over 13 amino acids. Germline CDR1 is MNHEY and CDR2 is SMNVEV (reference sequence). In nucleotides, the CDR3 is TGTGCCAGCAGTTTATCCCCGGGGTACGAGCAGTACTTC. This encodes CASSLSPGYEQYF.

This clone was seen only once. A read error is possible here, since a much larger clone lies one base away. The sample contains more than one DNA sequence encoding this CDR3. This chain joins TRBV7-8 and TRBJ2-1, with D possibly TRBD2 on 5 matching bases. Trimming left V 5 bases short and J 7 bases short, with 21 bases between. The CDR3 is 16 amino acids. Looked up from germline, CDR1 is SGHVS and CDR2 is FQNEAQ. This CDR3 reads CASSPTLGSGNNEQFF. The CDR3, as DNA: TGTGCCAGCAGCCCAACCCTGGGGAGTGGCAATAATGAGCAGTTCTTC.

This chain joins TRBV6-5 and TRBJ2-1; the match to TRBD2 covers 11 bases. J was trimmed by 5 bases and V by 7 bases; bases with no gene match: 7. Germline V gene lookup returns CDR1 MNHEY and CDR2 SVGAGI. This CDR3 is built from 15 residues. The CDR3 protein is CASNTLAGGNNEQFF. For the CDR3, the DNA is TGTGCCAGCAATACCCTAGCGGGGGGAAACAATGAGCAGTTCTTC.

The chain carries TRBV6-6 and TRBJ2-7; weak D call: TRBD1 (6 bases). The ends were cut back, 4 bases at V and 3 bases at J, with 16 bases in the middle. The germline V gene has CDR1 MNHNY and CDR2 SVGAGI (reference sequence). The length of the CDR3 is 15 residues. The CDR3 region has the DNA TGTGCCAGCAGTTTCCCAGGGGAGCCCCTCTACGAGCAGTACTTC. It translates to CASSFPGEPLYEQYF.

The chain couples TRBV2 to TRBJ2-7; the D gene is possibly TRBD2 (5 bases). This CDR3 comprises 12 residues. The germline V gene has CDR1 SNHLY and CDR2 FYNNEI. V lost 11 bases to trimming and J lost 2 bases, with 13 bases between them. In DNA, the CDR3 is TGTGCCCTTTCGGGATCCCCCTACGAGCAGTACTTC. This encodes CALSGSPYEQYF. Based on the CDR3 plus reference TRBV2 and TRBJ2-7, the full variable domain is EPEVTQTPSHQVTQMGQEVILRCVPISNHLYFYWYRQILGQKVEFLVSFYNNEISEKSEIFDDQFSVERPDGSNFTLKIRSTKLEDSAMYFCALSGSPYEQYFGPGTRLTVT.

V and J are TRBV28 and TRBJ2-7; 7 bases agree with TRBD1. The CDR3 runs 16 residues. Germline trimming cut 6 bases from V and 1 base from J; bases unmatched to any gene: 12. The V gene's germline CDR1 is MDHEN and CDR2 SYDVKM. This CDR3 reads CASSSGQAKKSYEQYF. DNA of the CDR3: TGTGCCAGCAGCTCAGGACAGGCGAAGAAGTCCTACGAGCAGTACTTC.

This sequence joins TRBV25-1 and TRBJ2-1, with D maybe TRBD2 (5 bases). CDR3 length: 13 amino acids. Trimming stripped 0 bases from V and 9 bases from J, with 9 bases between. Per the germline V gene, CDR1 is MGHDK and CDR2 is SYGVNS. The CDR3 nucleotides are TGTGCCAGCAGTGAATATTATGGAGGTGAGCAGTTCTTC. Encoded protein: CASSEYYGGEQFF. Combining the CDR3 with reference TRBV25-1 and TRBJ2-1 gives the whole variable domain EADIYQTPRYLVIGTGKKITLECSQTMGHDKMYWYQQDPGMELHLIHYSYGVNSTEKGDLSSESTVSRIRTEHFPLTLESARPSHTSQYLCASSEYYGGEQFFGPGTRLTVL.

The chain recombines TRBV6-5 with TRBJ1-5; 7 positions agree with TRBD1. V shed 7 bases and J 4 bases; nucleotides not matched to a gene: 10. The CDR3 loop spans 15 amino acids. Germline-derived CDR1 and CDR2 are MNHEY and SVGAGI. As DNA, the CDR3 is TGTGCCAGCAAGGGCTGGGACAGCGATAATCAGCCCCAGCATTTT. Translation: CASKGWDSDNQPQHF.

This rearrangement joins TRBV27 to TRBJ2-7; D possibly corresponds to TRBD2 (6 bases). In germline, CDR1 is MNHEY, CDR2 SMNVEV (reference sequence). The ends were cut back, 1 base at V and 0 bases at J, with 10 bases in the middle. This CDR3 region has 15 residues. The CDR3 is CASSLYGRSSYEQYF. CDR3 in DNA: TGTGCCAGCAGTTTATATGGGAGGAGCTCCTACGAGCAGTACTTC.

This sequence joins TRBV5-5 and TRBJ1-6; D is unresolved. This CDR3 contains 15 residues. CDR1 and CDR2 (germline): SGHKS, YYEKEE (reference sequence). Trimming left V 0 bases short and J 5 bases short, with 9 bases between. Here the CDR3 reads CASSLADTHNSPLHF. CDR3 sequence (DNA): TGTGCCAGCAGCTTGGCTGACACCCATAATTCACCCCTCCACTTT.

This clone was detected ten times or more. CDR3 loop: CASSQAPTVRTEAFF. The CDR3 DNA reads as TGCGCCAGCAGCCAAGCCCCGACAGTCAGGACTGAAGCTTTCTTT. J is TRBJ1-1 and V is TRBV4-3; possible D gene TRBD1, 5 bases. V was clipped by 1 base and J by 5 bases, with 14 bases between them. The CDR3 runs to 15 residues. The germline V gene has CDR1 LGHNA and CDR2 YSLEER.

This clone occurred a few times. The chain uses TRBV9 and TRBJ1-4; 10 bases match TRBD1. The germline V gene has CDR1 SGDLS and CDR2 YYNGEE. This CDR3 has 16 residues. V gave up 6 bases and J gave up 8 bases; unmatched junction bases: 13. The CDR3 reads CASTTGTGAEGEKLFF. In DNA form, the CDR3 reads TGTGCCAGCACCACCGGGACAGGGGCCGAGGGGGAAAAACTGTTTTTT.

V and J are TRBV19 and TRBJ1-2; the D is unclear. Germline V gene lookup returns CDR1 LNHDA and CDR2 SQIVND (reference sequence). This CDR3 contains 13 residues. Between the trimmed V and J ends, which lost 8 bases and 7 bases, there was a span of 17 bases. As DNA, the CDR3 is TGTGCCAGTCGTACCGACGGGGAGGGTGGCTACACCTTC. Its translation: CASRTDGEGGYTF. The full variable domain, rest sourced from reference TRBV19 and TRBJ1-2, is DGGITQSPKYLFRKEGQNVTLSCEQNLNHDAMYWYRQDPGQGLRLIYYSQIVNDFQKGDIAEGYSVSREKKESFPLTVTSAQKNPTAFYLCASRTDGEGGYTFGSGTRLTVV.

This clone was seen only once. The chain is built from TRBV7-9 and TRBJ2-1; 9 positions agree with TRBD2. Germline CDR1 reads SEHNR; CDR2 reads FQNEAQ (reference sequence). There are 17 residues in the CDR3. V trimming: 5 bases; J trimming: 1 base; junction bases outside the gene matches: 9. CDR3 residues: CASSPRSGRPSYNEQFF. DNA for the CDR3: TGTGCCAGCAGCCCGAGGAGCGGGAGGCCTTCCTACAATGAGCAGTTCTTC.

CDR3 DNA sequence: TGCAGCGTGGGACAGGGGACGAACACTGAAGCTTTCTTT. Translating gives CSVGQGTNTEAFF. This chain connects TRBV29-1 to TRBJ1-1, with 10 bases fitting TRBD1. The CDR3 has 13 amino acids. Germline V CDR1 and CDR2: SQVTM, ANQGSEA. The trim removed 6 bases at V and 1 base at J, leaving 2 bases unmatched.